This TCR beta chain was captured by sequencing in a study of OX40 agonist ivuxolimab in advanced cancers. The CDR3 sequence is 18 residues long. Per germline, CDR1 SNHLY and CDR2 FYNNEI. V dropped 3 bases and J dropped 4; count of bases not matched to a gene: 13. Assay: immunoSEQ multiplex PCR; the TCRdb copy retains only in-frame clones and omits some. The sample comprises around 140,000 clones, 90% of which are singletons, and approximately 1.1% rests with the top ten. This TCR was sampled from an adult with an advanced solid tumor such as melanoma, head and neck, liver or kidney cancer. The genes are TRBV2 and TRBJ2-1; 9 nucleotides align to TRBD1. The sample was CD4+ or CD8+ T cells sorted from blood, taken in a trial of the OX40 agonist ivuxolimab. DNA for the CDR3: TGTGCCAGCAGTGATGGGCCCTCCCTCGGGACAGGGTACAATGAGCAGTTCTTC. Translated: CASSDGPSLGTGYNEQFF.